The 21 T cell receptor beta chains given below trace back to one sample, sequenced in a study of blood T cells in healthy people across ages (dated by TCRdb to about 2015). Library construction relied on 5' RACE. Sequencing was carried out with an Illumina HiSeq 2500. The second PCR ran for roughly 7 to 11 cycles and used a J-beta primer mix along with a sample-barcoded 5' primer. The raw public data were reprocessed by TCRdb itself: fastp quality trimming at Q25, MiXCR clonotype calling, in-frame beta chains only. When rows share a CDR3 protein, they turn into one entry using the most common DNA and genes. The sample includes 850,000 or so distinct CDR3 sequences, with about 28% observed a single time. Of the sample, around 15% falls within the top ten clones. The sequencing sample was made of blood. The receptors come from a woman of 80 years or more in good health.

This clonotype was observed at least ten times. The V gene is TRBV20-1, the J gene TRBJ1-4; D not resolved. This CDR3 has 15 amino acids. The germline V gene encodes CDR1 DFQATT and CDR2 SNEGSKA (reference sequence). V lost 1 base, J lost 0 bases, and 9 bases lay in between. The CDR3 DNA reads TGCAGTGCTAGAGGGTGGATAGCAACTAATGAAAAACTGTTTTTT. This sequence encodes CSARGWIATNEKLFF.

This chain links TRBV12-3 or TRBV12-4 with TRBJ2-7; D gene uncertain. This CDR3 spans 14 amino acids. The V gene lost 6 bases and the J gene lost 7 bases, with 19 bases spanning the gap. In DNA, the CDR3 is TGTGCCAGCAGGACTTCAGGAGAATGGGTTGAGCAGTACTTC. Translation: CASRTSGEWVEQYF.

This clonotype was observed at least ten times. V is TRBV11-2 and J is TRBJ2-3; D unclear. The CDR3 runs to 13 residues. Trimming removed 2 bases from V and 2 bases from J, with 5 bases in between. Germline CDR1 and CDR2: SGHAT and FQNNGV. CDR3 in DNA: TGTGCCAGCAGCTTACAAGACACAGATACGCAGTATTTT. Translating it yields CASSLQDTDTQYF.

The V gene is TRBV7-8, the J gene TRBJ1-1; maybe TRBD1 (6 bases). The germline V and J ends were trimmed by 3 bases and 1 base, with 15 bases remaining between them. The CDR3 has 16 residues. The germline V gene encodes CDR1 SGHVS and CDR2 FQNEAQ. The CDR3 region has the DNA TGTGCCAGCAGCTTCAGGGGCAAGCTGGGGAACACTGAAGCTTTCTTT. Amino acids: CASSFRGKLGNTEAFF.

This clonotype was observed a handful of times. With a much larger clone just one base away, this may be a read error. The CDR3, as DNA: TGTGCCAGCAGCTTCAGCAGCGGGGTAAAGAATGAGCAGTACTTC. Protein sequence: CASSFSSGVKNEQYF. The chain couples TRBV7-2 to TRBJ2-7; 7 bases are shared with TRBD2. Unmatched junction bases numbered 12, after V lost 3 bases and J lost 7 bases. The CDR3 runs 15 residues. Germline V gene lookup returns CDR1 SGHTA and CDR2 FQGNSA.

This clonotype was counted many times. The chain employs TRBV20-1 and TRBJ2-5; weak D call: TRBD2 (6 bases). This CDR3 is built from 12 residues. V dropped 8 bases and J dropped 5 bases, with 15 bases sitting between them. The germline gives CDR1 DFQATT, CDR2 SNEGSKA (reference sequence). The CDR3 region has the DNA TGCAGTATGGGGCGGGGATTCGAGACCCAGTACTTC. Its translation is CSMGRGFETQYF.

This clonotype showed up many times. The chain couples TRBV12-3 or TRBV12-4 to TRBJ2-4, with a tentative D call TRBD2 (5 bases). The CDR3 is 16 residues long. Trimming shortened V by 3 bases and J by 4 bases, and 16 bases separated the two germline ends. The CDR3: CASSLSDSSMKNIQYF. The CDR3 DNA reads TGTGCCAGCAGTTTGTCGGACTCCTCTATGAAAAACATTCAGTACTTC.

In this sample, this clonotype turned up many times. The chain uses TRBV20-1 and TRBJ1-2, with 9 bases identical to TRBD1. Germline V lookup: CDR1 DFQATT, CDR2 SNEGSKA (reference sequence). V was pared by 4 bases and J by 5 bases, with 8 bases of the junction left unmatched. The CDR3 is 14 residues long. The CDR3, as DNA: TGCAGTGCTAATTCTCCGGGACAGGGATATGGCTACACCTTC. Amino acids: CSANSPGQGYGYTF.

In this sample, this clonotype turned up a few times. The genes are TRBV28 and TRBJ2-3; TRBD2 matches at 13 bases. The germline V gene encodes CDR1 MDHEN and CDR2 SYDVKM. The J segment lost 3 bases and the V segment lost 5 bases, leaving 11 bases of the junction unmatched. The CDR3 is 18 residues long. CDR3 sequence reads: CASSPLILAGGPTDTQYF. The CDR3 nucleotides read TGTGCCAGCAGTCCTTTAATACTAGCGGGGGGGCCTACAGATACGCAGTATTTT.

The table lists this clonotype with a few counts. Given a much more abundant clone one base away, this may be a read error. The chain has TRBV7-9 and TRBJ2-5, with D possibly being TRBD1 or TRBD2 (6 bases each). Trimming shortened V by 3 bases and J by 11 bases, and 22 bases separated the two germline ends. Germline lookup yields CDR1 SEHNR and CDR2 FQNEAQ (reference sequence). The CDR3 has 15 amino acids. The CDR3 is CASSLMGGVDNEQYF. CDR3 coding DNA: TGTGCCAGCAGCTTGATGGGGGGCGTCGACAATGAGCAGTACTTC.

This clonotype was seen a handful of times. The V gene is TRBV20-1, the J gene TRBJ1-3; D is possibly TRBD1 (6 bases). With 1 base removed from V and 1 base from J, the gap between germline ends came to 17 bases. The CDR3 spans 17 residues. The germline gives CDR1 DFQATT, CDR2 SNEGSKA (reference sequence). The CDR3 DNA follows: TGCAGTGCTAGAGTTCTCACAGGGACCCTTTCTGGAAACACCATATATTTT. It codes for CSARVLTGTLSGNTIYF.

This clonotype was seen more than once but under ten times. V is TRBV7-9 and J is TRBJ1-4, with D tentatively TRBD1 (6 bases). Germline loops: CDR1 SEHNR, CDR2 FQNEAQ (reference sequence). Deletions cut 2 bases from V and 4 bases from J, with 14 bases between. The CDR3 length is 16 residues. The CDR3 region has the DNA TGTGCCAGCAGCTTAAAAGGGGGGCTGATTAATGAAAAACTGTTTTTT. It encodes CASSLKGGLINEKLFF.

This clonotype was observed a few times. The junction differs from germline at one of its ends, possibly a read error. The gene calls are TRBV12-3 or TRBV12-4 and TRBJ2-1; 7 bases line up with TRBD1. The CDR3 is made up of 14 amino acids. CDR3 sequence reads: CASTSPGVDRERFF. For the CDR3, the DNA is TGTGCCAGCACCTCCCCGGGCGTCGACAGGGAGCGGTTCTTC.

Worth noting for this clonotype: This may be a read error, as it is one base from a much larger clone. V is TRBV2 and J is TRBJ2-7; TRBD1 matches at 9 bases. With V trimmed by 6 bases and J by 7 bases, 13 bases remained unmatched. The CDR3 runs to 15 residues. The germline gives CDR1 SNHLY, CDR2 FYNNEI. The CDR3 is CASSIPRTGANEQYF. The CDR3 DNA is TGTGCCAGCAGCATACCACGGACAGGGGCCAATGAGCAGTACTTC.

This clonotype was seen a few times. The chain links TRBV6-5 to TRBJ2-2, with D uncertain. CDR1 and CDR2 from the germline V gene are MNHEY and SVGAGI. The CDR3 totals 15 residues. V lost 2 bases to trimming and J lost 7 bases, with 14 bases between them. CDR3 bases: TGTGCCAGCAGTTACGAGTCTTTATCGATCGGGGAGCTGTTTTTT. Protein product: CASSYESLSIGELFF.

This clonotype was picked up one time. The rearrangement links TRBV19 to TRBJ1-5; D remains unclear. V was pared by 5 bases and J by 3 bases, with 11 bases between. The CDR3 has 14 residues. Germline CDR1 and CDR2: LNHDA and SQIVND (reference sequence). The CDR3 DNA is TGTGCCAGTAGTCCAACCGCCGCCAATCAGCCCCAGCATTTT. It encodes CASSPTAANQPQHF. Together with reference TRBV19 and TRBJ1-5, the CDR3 gives the full variable domain: DGGITQSPKYLFRKEGQNVTLSCEQNLNHDAMYWYRQDPGQGLRLIYYSQIVNDFQKGDIAEGYSVSREKKESFPLTVTSAQKNPTAFYLCASSPTAANQPQHFGDGTRLSIL.

Only a few counts were recorded for this clonotype. V is TRBV5-1 and J is TRBJ2-3; 14 bases map to TRBD2. The CDR3 length is 15 residues. Germline trimming cut 3 bases from V and 5 bases from J; bases unmatched to any gene: 2. Germline assignment: CDR1 SGHRS and CDR2 YFSETQ. The CDR3, as DNA: TGCGCCAGCAGCTCGGGACTAGCGGGGGTAGATACGCAGTATTTT. Encoded protein: CASSSGLAGVDTQYF.

J is TRBJ1-6 and V is TRBV10-3, with a tentative D call TRBD1 (6 bases). The CDR3 length is 13 residues. Germline assignment: CDR1 ENHRY and CDR2 SYGVKD. Trimming shortened V by 8 bases and J by 10 bases, and 15 bases separated the two germline ends. CDR3 nucleotides: TGTGCCATCTCCCGGGGGCGAGGATCACCCCTCCACTTT. Protein sequence: CAISRGRGSPLHF.

Details on this clonotype: This may come from a read error, since a much larger clone is one base off. The chain links TRBV29-1 to TRBJ2-4, with TRBD1 matching over 7 bases. Germline V CDR1 and CDR2: SQVTM, ANQGSEA. The CDR3 is 15 amino acids. Trimming took 1 base from V and 3 from J; bases not matched to a gene: 6. CDR3 in amino acids: CSVEVTGTVKNIQYF. DNA of the CDR3: TGCAGCGTTGAAGTGACAGGGACGGTCAAAAACATTCAGTACTTC.

Of note for this clonotype: A much larger clone is a single base away; this may be a read error. The chain has TRBV7-2 and TRBJ2-2; perhaps TRBD2 as D (6 bases). Trimming removed 0 bases at V and 1 base at J, with 12 bases between. CDR1 SGHTA and CDR2 FQGNSA come from the germline V gene. The CDR3 runs 17 residues. CDR3 in amino acids: CASSLASGTVNTGELFF. The CDR3 nucleotides are TGTGCCAGCAGCTTAGCGTCTGGGACTGTGAACACCGGGGAGCTGTTTTTT.

V gene TRBV27 combines with J gene TRBJ1-2; 9 bases fit TRBD1. V gave up 5 bases and J gave up 4 bases; unmatched junction bases: 8. This CDR3 has 15 residues. The germline CDR1 and CDR2 sequences are MNHEY and SMNVEV (reference sequence). The CDR3 region has the DNA TGTGCCAGCAGTGCTTCCCCGGGACAGGGCTATGGCTACACCTTC. Translated, it gives CASSASPGQGYGYTF.